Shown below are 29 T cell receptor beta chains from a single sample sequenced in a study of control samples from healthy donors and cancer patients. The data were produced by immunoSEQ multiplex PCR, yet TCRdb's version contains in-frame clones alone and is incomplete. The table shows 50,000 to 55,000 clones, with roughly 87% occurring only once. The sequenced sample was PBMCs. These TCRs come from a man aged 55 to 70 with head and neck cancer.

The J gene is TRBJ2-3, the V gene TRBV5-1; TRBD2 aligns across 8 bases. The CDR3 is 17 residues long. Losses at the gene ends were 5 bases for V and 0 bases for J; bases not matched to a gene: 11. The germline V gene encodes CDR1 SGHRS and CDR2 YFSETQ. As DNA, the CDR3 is TGCGCCAGCAGGTCTGGTGGCGGGGGGCCTAGCACAGATACGCAGTATTTT. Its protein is CASRSGGGGPSTDTQYF.

The DNA for the CDR3 is TGCAGCGTTGAGGAACCGACGAGGACTAGCGGGGGGGCCGCGTTAGTCCCAGATACGCAGTATTTT. Translating it yields CSVEEPTRTSGGAALVPDTQYF. This rearrangement joins TRBV29-1 to TRBJ2-3; 15 positions match TRBD2. This CDR3 spans 22 amino acids. J was trimmed by 4 bases and V by 3 bases; bases with no gene match: 23. Germline V gene lookup returns CDR1 SQVTM and CDR2 ANQGSEA.

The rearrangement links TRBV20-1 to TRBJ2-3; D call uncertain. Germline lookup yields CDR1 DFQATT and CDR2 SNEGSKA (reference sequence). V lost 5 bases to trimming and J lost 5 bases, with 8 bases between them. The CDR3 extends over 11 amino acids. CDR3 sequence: CSASYEDTQYF. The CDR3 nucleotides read TGCAGTGCTTCTTATGAAGATACGCAGTATTTT.

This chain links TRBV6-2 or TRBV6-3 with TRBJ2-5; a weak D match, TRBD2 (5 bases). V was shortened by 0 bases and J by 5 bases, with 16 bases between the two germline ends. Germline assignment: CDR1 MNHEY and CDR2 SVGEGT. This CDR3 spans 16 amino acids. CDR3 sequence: CASSYSRVPPKETQYF. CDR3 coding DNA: TGTGCCAGCAGTTACTCGAGGGTTCCCCCGAAGGAGACCCAGTACTTC.

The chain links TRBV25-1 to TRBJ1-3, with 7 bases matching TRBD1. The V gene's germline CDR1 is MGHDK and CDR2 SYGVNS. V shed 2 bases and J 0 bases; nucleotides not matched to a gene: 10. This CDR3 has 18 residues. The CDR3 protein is CASSEQGGGSLSGNTIYF. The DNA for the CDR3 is TGTGCCAGCAGTGAACAGGGGGGCGGGTCCCTCTCTGGAAACACCATATATTTT.

CDR3 loop: CASSELGSGTGFTGELFF. CDR3 DNA sequence: TGTGCCAGCAGTGAATTAGGCTCCGGGACAGGGTTTACCGGGGAGCTGTTTTTT. V gene TRBV25-1 combines with J gene TRBJ2-2; TRBD1 matches 9 bases. V gave up 1 base and J gave up 5 bases; unmatched junction bases: 11. The CDR3 has 18 amino acids. Germline CDR1 and CDR2: MGHDK and SYGVNS.

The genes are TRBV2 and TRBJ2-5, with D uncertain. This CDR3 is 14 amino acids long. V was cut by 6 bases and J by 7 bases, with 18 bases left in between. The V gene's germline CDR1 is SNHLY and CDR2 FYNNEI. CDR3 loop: CASRVGTPTGTQYF. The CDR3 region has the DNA TGTGCCAGCAGAGTCGGAACTCCGACGGGGACCCAGTACTTC.

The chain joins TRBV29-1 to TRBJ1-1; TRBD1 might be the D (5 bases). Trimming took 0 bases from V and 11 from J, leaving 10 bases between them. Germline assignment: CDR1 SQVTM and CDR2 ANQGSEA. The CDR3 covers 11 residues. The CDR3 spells CSVEDPREAFF. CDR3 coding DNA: TGCAGCGTTGAAGATCCCAGGGAGGCTTTCTTT.

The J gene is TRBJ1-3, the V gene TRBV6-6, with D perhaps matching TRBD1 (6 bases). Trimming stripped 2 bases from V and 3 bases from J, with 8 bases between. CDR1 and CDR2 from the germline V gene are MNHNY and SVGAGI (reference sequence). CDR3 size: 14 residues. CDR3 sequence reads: CASSYRGYGNTIYF. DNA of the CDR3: TGTGCCAGCAGTTACAGGGGGTATGGAAACACCATATATTTT.

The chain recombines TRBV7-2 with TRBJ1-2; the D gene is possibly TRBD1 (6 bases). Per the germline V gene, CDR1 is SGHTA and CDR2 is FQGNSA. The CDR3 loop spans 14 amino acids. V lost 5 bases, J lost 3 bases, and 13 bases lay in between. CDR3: CASSTAGQYYGYTF. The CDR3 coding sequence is TGTGCCAGCAGCACCGCCGGACAGTACTATGGCTACACCTTC.

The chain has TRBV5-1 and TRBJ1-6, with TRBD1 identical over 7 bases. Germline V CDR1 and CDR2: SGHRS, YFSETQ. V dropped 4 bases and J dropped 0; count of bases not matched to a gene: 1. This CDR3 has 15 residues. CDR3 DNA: TGCGCCAGCAGCCAGGGGGACTCCTATAATTCACCCCTCCACTTT. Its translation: CASSQGDSYNSPLHF.

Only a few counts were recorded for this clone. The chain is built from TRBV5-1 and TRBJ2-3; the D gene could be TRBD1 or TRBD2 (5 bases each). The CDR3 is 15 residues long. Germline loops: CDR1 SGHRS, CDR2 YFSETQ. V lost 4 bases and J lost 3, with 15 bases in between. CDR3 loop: CASSGYGTGTDTQYF. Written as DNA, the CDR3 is TGCGCCAGCAGCGGATACGGGACGGGTACAGATACGCAGTATTTT.

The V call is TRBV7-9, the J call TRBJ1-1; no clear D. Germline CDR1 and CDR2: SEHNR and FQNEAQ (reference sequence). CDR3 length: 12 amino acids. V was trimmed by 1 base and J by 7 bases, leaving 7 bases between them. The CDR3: CASSLVDYEAFF. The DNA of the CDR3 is TGTGCCAGCAGCTTAGTGGATTATGAAGCTTTCTTT.

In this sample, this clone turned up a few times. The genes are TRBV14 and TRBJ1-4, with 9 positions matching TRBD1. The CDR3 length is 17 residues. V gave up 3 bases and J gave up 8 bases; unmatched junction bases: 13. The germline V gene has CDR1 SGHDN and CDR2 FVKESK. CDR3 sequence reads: CASSQYRPGTGREKLFF. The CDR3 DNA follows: TGTGCCAGCAGCCAGTATCGACCCGGGACAGGGAGGGAAAAACTGTTTTTT.

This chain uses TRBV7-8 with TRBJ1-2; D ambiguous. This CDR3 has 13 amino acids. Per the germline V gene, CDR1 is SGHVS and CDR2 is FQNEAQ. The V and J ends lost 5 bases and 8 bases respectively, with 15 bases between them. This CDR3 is CASSPIRSGGYTF. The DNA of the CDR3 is TGTGCCAGCAGCCCGATACGGAGCGGCGGCTACACCTTC.

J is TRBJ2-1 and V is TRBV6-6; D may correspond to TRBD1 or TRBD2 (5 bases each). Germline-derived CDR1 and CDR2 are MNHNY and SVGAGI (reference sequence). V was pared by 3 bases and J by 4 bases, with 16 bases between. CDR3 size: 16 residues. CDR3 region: CASSYNPGDGYNEQFF. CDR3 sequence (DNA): TGTGCCAGCAGTTATAATCCCGGGGACGGGTACAATGAGCAGTTCTTC.

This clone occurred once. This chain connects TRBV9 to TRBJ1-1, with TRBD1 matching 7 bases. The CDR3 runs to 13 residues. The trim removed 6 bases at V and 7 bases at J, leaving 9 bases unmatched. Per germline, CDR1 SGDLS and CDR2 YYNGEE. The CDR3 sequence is CASKRQGGDEAFF. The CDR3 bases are TGTGCCAGCAAGAGACAGGGAGGAGATGAAGCTTTCTTT.

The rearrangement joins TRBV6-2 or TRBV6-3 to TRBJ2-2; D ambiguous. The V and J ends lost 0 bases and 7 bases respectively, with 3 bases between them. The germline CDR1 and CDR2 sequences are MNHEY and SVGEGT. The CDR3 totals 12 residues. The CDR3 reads CASSYSNGELFF. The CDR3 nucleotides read TGTGCCAGCAGTTACTCGAACGGGGAGCTGTTTTTT.

CDR3 sequence (DNA): TGTGCCAGCAGCTTGAGACAAAAAGAGACCCAGTACTTC. The encoded protein is CASSLRQKETQYF. J is TRBJ2-5 and V is TRBV5-4; unclear D gene. V lost 1 base and J 3 bases, leaving 7 bases between the germline ends. In germline, CDR1 is SGHNT, CDR2 YYREEE (reference sequence). This CDR3 comprises 13 residues.

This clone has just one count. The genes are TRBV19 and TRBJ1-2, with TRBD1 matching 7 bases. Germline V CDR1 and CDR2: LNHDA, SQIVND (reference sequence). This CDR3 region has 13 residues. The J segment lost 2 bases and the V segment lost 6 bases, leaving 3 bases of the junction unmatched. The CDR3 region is CASRSDRNYGYTF. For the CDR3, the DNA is TGTGCCAGTAGGTCGGACAGGAACTATGGCTACACCTTC.

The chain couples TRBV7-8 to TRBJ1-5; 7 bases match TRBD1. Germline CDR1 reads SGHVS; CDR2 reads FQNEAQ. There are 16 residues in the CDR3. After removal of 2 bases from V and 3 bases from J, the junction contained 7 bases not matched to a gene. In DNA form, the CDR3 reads TGTGCCAGCAGCTTATTTACAGGGGAGGTCAATCAGCCCCAGCATTTT. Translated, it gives CASSLFTGEVNQPQHF.

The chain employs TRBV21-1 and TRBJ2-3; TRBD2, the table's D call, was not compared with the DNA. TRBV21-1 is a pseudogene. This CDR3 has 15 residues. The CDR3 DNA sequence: TGTGCCAGCAGCAAAGCATTGGACTACACAGATACGCAGTATTTT. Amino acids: CASSKALDYTDTQYF.

This CDR3 reads CASSPRPAGAENTEAFF. Written as DNA, the CDR3 is TGTGCCAGCAGCCCTAGACCAGCGGGGGCGGAAAACACTGAAGCTTTCTTT. The chain carries TRBV4-2 and TRBJ1-1; possibly TRBD1 for D (6 bases). In germline, CDR1 is LGHNA, CDR2 YNFKEQ. This CDR3 spans 17 amino acids. Trimming stripped 4 bases from V and 2 bases from J, with 20 bases between.

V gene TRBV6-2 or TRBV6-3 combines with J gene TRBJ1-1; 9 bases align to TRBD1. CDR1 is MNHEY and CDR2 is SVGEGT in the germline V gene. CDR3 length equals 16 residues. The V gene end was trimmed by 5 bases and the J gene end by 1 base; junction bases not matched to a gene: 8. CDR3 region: CASSPDRGRTNTEAFF. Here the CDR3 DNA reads TGTGCCAGCAGTCCCGACAGGGGGAGAACGAACACTGAAGCTTTCTTT.

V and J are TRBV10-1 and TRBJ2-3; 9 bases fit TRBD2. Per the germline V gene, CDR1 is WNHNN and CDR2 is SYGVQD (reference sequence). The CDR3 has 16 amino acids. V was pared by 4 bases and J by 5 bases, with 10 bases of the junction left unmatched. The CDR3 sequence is CASSGIAGVMGDTQYF. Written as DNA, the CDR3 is TGCGCCAGCAGTGGAATAGCGGGGGTCATGGGAGATACGCAGTATTTT.

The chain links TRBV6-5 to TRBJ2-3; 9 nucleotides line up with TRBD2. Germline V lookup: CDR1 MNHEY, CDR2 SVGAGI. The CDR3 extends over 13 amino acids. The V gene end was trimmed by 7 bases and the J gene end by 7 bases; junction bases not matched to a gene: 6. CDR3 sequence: CASTRGGSNTQYF. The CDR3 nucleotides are TGTGCCAGCACGCGGGGGGGTTCAAATACGCAGTATTTT.

The CDR3 DNA follows: TGCGCCAGCAGCCAAGATCCCCCCCGGGCGGCATCTGGAAACACCATATATTTT. Translation gives CASSQDPPRAASGNTIYF. The V and J genes are TRBV4-1 and TRBJ1-3, with D uncertain. CDR3 length: 18 amino acids. CDR1 is MGHRA, CDR2 YSYEKL, per germline. Trimming shortened V by 0 bases and J by 1 base, and 16 bases separated the two germline ends.

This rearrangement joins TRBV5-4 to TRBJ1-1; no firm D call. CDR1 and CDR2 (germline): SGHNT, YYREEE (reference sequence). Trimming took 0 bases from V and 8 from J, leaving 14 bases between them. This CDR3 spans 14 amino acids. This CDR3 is CASSLAAGVEEAFF. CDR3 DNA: TGTGCCAGCAGCTTGGCAGCCGGGGTAGAAGAAGCTTTCTTT.

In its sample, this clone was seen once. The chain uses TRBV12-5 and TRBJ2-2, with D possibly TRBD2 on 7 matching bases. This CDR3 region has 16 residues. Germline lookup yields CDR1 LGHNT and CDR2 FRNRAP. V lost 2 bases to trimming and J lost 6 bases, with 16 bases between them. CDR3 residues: CASGLFGGRTSGELFF. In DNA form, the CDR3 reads TGTGCTAGTGGTTTGTTCGGGGGGCGTACGTCCGGGGAGCTGTTTTTT.